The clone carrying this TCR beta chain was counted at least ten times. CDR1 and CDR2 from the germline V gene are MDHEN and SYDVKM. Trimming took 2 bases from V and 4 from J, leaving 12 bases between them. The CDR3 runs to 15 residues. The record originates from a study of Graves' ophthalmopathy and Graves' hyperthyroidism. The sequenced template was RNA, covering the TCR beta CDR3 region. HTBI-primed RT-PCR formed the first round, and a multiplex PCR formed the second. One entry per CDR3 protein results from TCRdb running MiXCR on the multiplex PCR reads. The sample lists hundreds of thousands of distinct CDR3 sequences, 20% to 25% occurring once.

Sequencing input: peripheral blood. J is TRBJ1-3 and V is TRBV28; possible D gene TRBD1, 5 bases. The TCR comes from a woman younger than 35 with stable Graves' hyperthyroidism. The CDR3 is CASSLLQGAGNTIYF. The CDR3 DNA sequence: TGTGCCAGCAGTTTACTTCAGGGTGCCGGAAACACCATATATTTT.